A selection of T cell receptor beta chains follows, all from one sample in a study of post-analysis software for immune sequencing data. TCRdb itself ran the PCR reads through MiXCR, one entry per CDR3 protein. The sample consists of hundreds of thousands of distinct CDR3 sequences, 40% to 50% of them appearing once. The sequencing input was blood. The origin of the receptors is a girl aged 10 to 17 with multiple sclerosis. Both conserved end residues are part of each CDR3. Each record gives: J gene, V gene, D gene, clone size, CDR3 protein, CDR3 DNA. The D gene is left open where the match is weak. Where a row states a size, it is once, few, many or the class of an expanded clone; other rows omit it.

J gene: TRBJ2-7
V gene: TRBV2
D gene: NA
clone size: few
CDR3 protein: CASRLWGLTDEQYF
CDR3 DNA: TGTGCCAGCAGGCTATGGGGGTTGACGGACGAGCAGTACTTC

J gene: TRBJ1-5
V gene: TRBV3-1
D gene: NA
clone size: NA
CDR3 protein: CASSPQPGARQPQHF
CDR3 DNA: TGTGCCAGCAGCCCGCAGCCAGGGGCGCGGCAGCCCCAGCATTTT

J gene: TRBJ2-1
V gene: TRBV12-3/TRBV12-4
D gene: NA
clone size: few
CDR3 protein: CASSWTSIEQFF
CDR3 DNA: TGTGCCAGCAGTTGGACCTCTATTGAGCAGTTCTTC

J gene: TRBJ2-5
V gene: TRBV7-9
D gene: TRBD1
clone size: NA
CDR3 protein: CATQDRGGLETQYF
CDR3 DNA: TGTGCCACCCAGGACAGGGGAGGCCTAGAGACCCAGTACTTC

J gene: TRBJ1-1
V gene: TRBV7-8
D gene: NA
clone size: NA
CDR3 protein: CASMEGLGVPEAFF
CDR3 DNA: TGTGCCAGCATGGAAGGGCTGGGGGTTCCTGAAGCTTTCTTT

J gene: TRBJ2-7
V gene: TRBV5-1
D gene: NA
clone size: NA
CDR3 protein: CASSLARQYNEQYF
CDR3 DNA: TGCGCCAGCAGCCTTGCACGACAGTACAATGAGCAGTACTTC

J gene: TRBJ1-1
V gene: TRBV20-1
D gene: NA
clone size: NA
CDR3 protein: CSARPTPDTEAFF
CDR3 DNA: TGCAGTGCAAGACCGACACCCGACACTGAAGCTTTCTTT

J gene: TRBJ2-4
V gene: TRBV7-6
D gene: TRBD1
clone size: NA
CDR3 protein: CASSLGTGPGNIQYF
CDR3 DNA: TGTGCCAGCAGCTTAGGGACAGGACCAGGGAACATTCAGTACTTC

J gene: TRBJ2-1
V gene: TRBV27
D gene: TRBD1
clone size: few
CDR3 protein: CASTITGGGEQFF
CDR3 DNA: TGTGCCAGCACGATCACAGGGGGCGGTGAGCAGTTCTTC

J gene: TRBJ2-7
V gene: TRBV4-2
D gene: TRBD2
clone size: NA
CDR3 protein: CASSQEASSGSSYEQYF
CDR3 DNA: TGTGCCAGCAGCCAAGAAGCTTCAAGCGGGAGTAGTTACGAGCAGTACTTC

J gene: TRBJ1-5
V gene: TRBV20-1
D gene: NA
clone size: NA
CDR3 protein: CSALDPKGHQPQHF
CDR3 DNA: TGCAGTGCTCTCGATCCCAAGGGGCATCAGCCCCAGCATTTT

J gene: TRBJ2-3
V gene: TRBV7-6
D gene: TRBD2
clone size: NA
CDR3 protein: CASSPAGASTDTQYF
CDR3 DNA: TGTGCCAGCAGCCCAGCGGGAGCTAGCACAGATACGCAGTATTTT

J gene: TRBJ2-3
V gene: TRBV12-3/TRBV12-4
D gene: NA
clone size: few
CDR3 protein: CASRPGAPTVTQYF
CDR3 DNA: TGTGCCAGCAGACCGGGGGCCCCGACGGTTACGCAGTATTTT

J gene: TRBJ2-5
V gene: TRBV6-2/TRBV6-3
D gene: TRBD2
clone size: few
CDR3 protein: CASSPGSGSRKTQYF
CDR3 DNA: TGTGCCAGCAGTCCCGGTAGCGGGAGTAGGAAGACCCAGTACTTC

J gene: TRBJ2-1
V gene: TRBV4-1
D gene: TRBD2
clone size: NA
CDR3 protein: CASSHQIAGAYNEQFF
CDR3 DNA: TGCGCCAGCAGCCACCAAATAGCGGGAGCCTACAATGAGCAGTTCTTC

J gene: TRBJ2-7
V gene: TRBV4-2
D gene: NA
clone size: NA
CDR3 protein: CASSQDLDRYEQYF
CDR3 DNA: TGTGCCAGCAGCCAAGATCTGGACAGATACGAGCAGTACTTC

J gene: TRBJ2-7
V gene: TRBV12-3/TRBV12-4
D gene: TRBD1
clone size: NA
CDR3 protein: CASSSGQGESEQYF
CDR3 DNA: TGTGCCAGCAGTTCCGGACAGGGCGAGAGCGAGCAGTACTTC

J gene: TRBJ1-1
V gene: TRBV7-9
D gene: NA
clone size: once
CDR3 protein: CASRHRDGNTEAFF
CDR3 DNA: TGTGCCAGCAGGCACCGGGACGGGAACACTGAAGCTTTCTTT

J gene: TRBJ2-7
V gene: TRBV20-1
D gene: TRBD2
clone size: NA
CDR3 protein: CSARVGLATSYEQYF
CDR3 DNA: TGCAGTGCTAGAGTGGGACTAGCGACCTCCTACGAGCAGTACTTC

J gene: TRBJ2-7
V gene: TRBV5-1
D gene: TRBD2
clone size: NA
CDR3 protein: CASSLSGGRLRYEQYF
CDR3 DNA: TGCGCCAGCAGCTTATCGGGCGGGAGGCTTCGCTACGAGCAGTACTTC

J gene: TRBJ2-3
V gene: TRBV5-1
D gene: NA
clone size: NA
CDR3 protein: CASTLGLRTDTQYF
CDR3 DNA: TGCGCCAGCACTCTGGGACTCCGCACAGATACGCAGTATTTT

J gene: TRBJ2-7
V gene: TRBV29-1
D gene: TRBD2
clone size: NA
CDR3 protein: CSVGRGGKSYEQYF
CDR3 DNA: TGCAGCGTTGGGCGGGGGGGCAAGTCCTACGAGCAGTACTTC

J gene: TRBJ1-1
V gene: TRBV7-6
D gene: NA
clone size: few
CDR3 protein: CASSLGGSSVTEAFF
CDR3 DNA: TGTGCCAGCAGCTTAGGAGGCTCCTCGGTAACTGAAGCTTTCTTT

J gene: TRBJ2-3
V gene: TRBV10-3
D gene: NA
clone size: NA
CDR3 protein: CAISGRDRSTDTQYF
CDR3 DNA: TGTGCCATCAGTGGTCGGGACCGAAGCACAGATACGCAGTATTTT

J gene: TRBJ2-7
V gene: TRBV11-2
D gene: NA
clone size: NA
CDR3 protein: CASSREDSLGYEQYF
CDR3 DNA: TGTGCCAGCAGCCGGGAGGACAGTCTGGGCTACGAGCAGTACTTC

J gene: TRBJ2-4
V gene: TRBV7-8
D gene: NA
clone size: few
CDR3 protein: CASSPRLPQADIQYF
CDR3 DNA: TGTGCCAGCAGCCCCAGACTGCCCCAGGCGGACATTCAGTACTTC

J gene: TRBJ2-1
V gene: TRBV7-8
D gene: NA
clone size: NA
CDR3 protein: CASSLDVTGTTYNEQFF
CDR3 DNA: TGTGCCAGCAGCTTAGACGTGACAGGCACCACCTACAATGAGCAGTTCTTC

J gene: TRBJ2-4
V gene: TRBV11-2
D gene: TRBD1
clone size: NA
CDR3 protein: CASSPRDRPIF
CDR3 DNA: TGTGCCAGCAGCCCCCGGGACAGGCCAATCTTC

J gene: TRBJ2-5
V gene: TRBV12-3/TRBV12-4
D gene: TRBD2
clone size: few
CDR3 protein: CASSPLAGGRQWETQYF
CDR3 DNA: TGTGCCAGCAGTCCCTTAGCGGGAGGCCGGCAATGGGAGACCCAGTACTTC

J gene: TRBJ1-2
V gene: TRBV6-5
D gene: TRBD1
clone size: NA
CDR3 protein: CASSDGQGLNYGYTF
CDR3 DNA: TGTGCCAGCAGTGACGGACAGGGGCTTAACTATGGCTACACCTTC

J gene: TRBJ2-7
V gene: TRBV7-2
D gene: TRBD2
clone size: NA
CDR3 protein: CASSLGGSGSYEQYF
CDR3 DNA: TGTGCCAGCAGCCTCGGGGGGAGCGGCTCCTACGAGCAGTACTTC

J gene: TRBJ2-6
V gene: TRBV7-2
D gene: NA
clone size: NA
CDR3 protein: CASSLDGGHGANVLTF
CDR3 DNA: TGTGCCAGCAGCTTAGACGGGGGGCATGGGGCCAACGTCCTGACTTTC

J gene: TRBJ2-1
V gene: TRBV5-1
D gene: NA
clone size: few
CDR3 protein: CASSRSLGGTAYNEQFF
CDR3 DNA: TGCGCCAGCAGCAGATCCCTTGGGGGGACAGCCTACAATGAGCAGTTCTTC

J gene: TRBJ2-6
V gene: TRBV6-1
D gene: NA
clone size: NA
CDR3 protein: CASSGGTVPSGANVLTF
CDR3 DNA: TGTGCCAGCAGTGGCGGGACGGTTCCCTCTGGGGCCAACGTCCTGACTTTC

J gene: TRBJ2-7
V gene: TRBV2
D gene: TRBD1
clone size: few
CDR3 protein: CASSEGTGPVSYEQYF
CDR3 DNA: TGTGCCAGCAGTGAGGGGACAGGCCCCGTCTCCTACGAGCAGTACTTC

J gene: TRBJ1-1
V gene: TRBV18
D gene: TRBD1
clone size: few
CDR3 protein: CASSPQGQGRTEAFF
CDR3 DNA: TGTGCCAGCTCACCACAGGGACAGGGAAGGACTGAAGCTTTCTTT

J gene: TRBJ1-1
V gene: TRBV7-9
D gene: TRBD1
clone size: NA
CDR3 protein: CASSIWTGNTEAFF
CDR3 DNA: TGTGCCAGCAGCATTTGGACAGGGAACACTGAAGCTTTCTTT

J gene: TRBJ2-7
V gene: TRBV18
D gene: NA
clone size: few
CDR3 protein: CASSPNTVQTALSYEQYF
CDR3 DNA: TGTGCCAGCTCACCTAACACCGTTCAAACGGCCTTATCCTACGAGCAGTACTTC

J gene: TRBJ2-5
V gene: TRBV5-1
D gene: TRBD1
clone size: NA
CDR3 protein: CASIQHRGLVETQYF
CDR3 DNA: TGCGCCAGCATCCAACACAGGGGGCTGGTGGAGACCCAGTACTTC

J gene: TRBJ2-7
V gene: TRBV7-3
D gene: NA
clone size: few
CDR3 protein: CASSLTSGGSSYEQYF
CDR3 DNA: TGTGCCAGCAGCTTAACGTCCGGGGGTTCCTCCTACGAGCAGTACTTC

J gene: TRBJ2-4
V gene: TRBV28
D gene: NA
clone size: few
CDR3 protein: CASSYQGQAKNIQYF
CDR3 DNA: TGTGCCAGCAGTTACCAGGGTCAAGCCAAAAACATTCAGTACTTC

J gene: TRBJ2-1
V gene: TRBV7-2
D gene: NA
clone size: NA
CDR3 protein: CASTKAGTTLNNEQFF
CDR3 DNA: TGTGCCAGCACCAAGGCGGGGACAACACTCAACAATGAGCAGTTCTTC

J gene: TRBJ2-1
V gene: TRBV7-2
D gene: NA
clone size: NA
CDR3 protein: CASSLGLPNEQFF
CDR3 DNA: TGTGCCAGCAGCTTAGGTCTCCCCAATGAGCAGTTCTTC

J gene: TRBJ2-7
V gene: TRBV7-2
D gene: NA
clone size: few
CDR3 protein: CASSLDVLPVYEQYF
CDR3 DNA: TGTGCCAGCAGCTTAGACGTTCTCCCGGTTTACGAGCAGTACTTC

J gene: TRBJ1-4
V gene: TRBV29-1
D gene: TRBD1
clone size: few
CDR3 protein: CSVVQGASNEKLFF
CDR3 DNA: TGCAGCGTTGTTCAGGGGGCTTCTAATGAAAAACTGTTTTTT

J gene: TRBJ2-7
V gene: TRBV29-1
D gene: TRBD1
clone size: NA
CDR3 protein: CSVEGQSGYEQYF
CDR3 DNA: TGCAGCGTTGAGGGACAGTCTGGCTACGAGCAGTACTTC

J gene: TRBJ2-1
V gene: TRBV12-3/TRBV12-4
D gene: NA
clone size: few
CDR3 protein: CASRLTRDEQFF
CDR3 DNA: TGTGCCAGCAGGCTTACGAGGGATGAGCAGTTCTTC

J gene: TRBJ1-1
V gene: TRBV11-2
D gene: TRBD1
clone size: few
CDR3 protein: CASSLGTGVTEAFF
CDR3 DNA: TGCGCCAGCAGCTTAGGTACAGGGGTTACTGAAGCTTTCTTT